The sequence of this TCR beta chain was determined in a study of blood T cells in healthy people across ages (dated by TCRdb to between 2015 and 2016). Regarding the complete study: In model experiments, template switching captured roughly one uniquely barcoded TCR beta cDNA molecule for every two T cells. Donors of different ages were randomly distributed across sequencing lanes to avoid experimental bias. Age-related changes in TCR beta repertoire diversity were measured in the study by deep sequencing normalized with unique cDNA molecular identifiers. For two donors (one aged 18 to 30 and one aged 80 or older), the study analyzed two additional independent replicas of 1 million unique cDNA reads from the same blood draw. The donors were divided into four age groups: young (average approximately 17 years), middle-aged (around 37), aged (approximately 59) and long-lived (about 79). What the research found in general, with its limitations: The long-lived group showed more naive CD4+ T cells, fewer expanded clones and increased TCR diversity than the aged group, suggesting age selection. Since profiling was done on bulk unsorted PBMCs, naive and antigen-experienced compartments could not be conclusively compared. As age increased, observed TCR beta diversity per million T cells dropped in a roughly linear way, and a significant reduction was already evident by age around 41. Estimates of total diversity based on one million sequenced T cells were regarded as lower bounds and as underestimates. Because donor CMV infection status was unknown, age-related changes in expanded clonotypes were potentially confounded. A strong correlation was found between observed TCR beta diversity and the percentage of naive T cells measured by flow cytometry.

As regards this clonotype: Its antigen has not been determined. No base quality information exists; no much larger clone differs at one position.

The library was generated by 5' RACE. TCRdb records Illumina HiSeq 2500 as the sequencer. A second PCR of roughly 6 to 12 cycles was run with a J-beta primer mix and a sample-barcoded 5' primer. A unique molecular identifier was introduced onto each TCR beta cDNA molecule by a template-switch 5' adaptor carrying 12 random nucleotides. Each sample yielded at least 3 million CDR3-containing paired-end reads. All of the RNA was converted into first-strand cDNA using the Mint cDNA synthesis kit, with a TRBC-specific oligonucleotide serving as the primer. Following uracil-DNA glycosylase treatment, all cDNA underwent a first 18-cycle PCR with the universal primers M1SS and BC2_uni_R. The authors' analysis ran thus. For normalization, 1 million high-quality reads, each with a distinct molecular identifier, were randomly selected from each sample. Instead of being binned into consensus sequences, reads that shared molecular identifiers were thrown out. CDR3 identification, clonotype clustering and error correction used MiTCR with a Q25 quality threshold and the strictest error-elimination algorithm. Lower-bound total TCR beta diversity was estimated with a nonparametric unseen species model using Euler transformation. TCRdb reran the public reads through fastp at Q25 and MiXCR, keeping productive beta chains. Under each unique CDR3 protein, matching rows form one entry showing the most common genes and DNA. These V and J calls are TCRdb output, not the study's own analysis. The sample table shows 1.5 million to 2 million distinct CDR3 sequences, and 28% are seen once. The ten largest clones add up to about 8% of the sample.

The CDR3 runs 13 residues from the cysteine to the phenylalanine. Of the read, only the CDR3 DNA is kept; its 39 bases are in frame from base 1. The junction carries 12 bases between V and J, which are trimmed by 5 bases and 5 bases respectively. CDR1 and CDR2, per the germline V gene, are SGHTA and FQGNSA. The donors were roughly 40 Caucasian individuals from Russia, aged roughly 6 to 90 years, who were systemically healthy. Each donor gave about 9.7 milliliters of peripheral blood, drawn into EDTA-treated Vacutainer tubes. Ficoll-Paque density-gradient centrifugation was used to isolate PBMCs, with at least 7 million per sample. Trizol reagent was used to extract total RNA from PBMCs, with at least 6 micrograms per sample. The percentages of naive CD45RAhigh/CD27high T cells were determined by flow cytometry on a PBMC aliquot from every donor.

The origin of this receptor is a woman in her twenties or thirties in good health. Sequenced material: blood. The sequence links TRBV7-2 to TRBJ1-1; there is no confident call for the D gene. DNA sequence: TGTGCCAGCAGCCCCGAGGGCTTAACTGAAGCTTTCTTT. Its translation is CASSPEGLTEAFF.